This T cell receptor (beta chain) was observed in a study of CD8 T cells in Susac syndrome (dated by TCRdb to the late 2010s). For the wider study: Repertoire sequencing was used to test whether CD8+ T cell activation and differentiation in Susac syndrome was antigen driven. What the research found in general, with its limitations: The number of individuals in the TCR sequencing and HLA analysis was acknowledged as relatively small.

The CDR3 sequence holds 12 residues, the cysteine and phenylalanine included. Only the CDR3 part of the read is kept: 36 bases, read in frame from the first base. Trimming at the junction amounts to 4 bases on V and 3 bases on J, and the germline ends lie 7 bases apart. RNA was extracted with the RNeasy kit and roughly 0.5 to 1 ug was reverse transcribed using random hexamers. The immunoSEQ multiplex PCR assay, which covers 54 Vbeta and 13 Jbeta segments, was used to amplify TCR beta CDR3 regions. Bias from PCR amplification was corrected by using a synthetic template baseline for primer optimization and for computational correction. The authors processed their data as follows. Only productive sequences were kept, with reads annotated to V, D and J genes according to IMGT and analyzed in immunoSEQ Analyzer. To calculate clonality, Shannon entropy was normalized by log2 of the number of productive unique sequences and then subtracted from one. Public and private clones were assessed among the 100 most prevalent clones of each patient and control. Clones were defined as Susac-specific if absent from the healthy and MS cohorts, from more than 900 published viral clones and from other ImmuneACCESS disease sequences. The public reads were run again by TCRdb, first through fastp at Q25 and then through MiXCR, and only productive beta chains were kept. One record per CDR3 amino acid sequence lists the most common genes and DNA. TCRdb, rather than the study authors, made the V and J calls. The sample table holds under 200,000 distinct CDR3 sequences, of which over 85% were seen once. About 0.1% of the sample lies in the top ten.

High-throughput TCR beta sequencing profiled peripheral blood CD8+ and CD4+ T cells from healthy donors, Susac syndrome patients and multiple sclerosis patients. Healthy donors were age- and sex-matched controls. Bulk CD8+ and CD4+ T cells were purified by magnetic negative isolation, whereas CD8+ TEMRA cells were enriched by FACS. Blood was drawn into EDTA tubes, processed within 24 hours, and PBMCs were isolated by density gradient centrifugation. PBMCs destined for TCR sequencing were cryopreserved in liquid nitrogen and later thawed in a 37 °C water bath. A purity of at least 90% was achieved for sorted or isolated CD4+, CD8+ and CD8+ TEMRA cells. This clonotype was seen only a few times. Its antigen has not been determined. Nothing much larger sits one base from this clone, and base qualities are not available.

The rearranged segments are TRBV12-3 or TRBV12-4 and TRBJ2-7; the best D guess is TRBD1, with 6 bases matching. The TCR was taken from a human donor in good health. Sequencing used CD4+ T cells from PBMCs. The bases are TGTGCCAGCAGTTCGGACAGCTACGAGCAGTACTTC. Translated, this gives CASSSDSYEQYF.